These 16 T cell receptor beta chains share one sample of origin, sequenced in a study of shared clonotypes between healthy human individuals. Profiling relied on immunoSEQ multiplex PCR, and the TCRdb table lists in-frame clones only, not all of them. The sample holds 2 million to 2.5 million clones, approximately 93% seen once. Source material: naive CD4+ T cells from PBMCs. Noted subset: CD45RA+ positively selected. The source of these receptors is a man aged 18 to 29 in good health. Some clones in this sample may be carry-over from other donors' samples.

The chain couples TRBV11-2 to TRBJ1-2, with 8 bases that match TRBD1. After removal of 6 bases from V and 5 bases from J, the junction contained 11 bases not matched to a gene. The germline gives CDR1 SGHAT, CDR2 FQNNGV. CDR3 length: 15 residues. The CDR3 DNA reads TGTGCCAGCAGTAAAACCGGGACAGGAATATATGGCTACACCTTC. This codes for CASSKTGTGIYGYTF. The full variable domain, in which reference TRBV11-2 and TRBJ1-2 provide the parts outside the CDR3, is EAGVAQSPRYKIIEKRQSVAFWCNPISGHATLYWYQQILGQGPKLLIQFQNNGVVDDSQLPKDRFSAERLKGVDSTLKIQPAKLEDSAVYLCASSKTGTGIYGYTFGSGTRLTVV.

This chain uses TRBV19 with TRBJ2-5, with TRBD2 matching 9 bases. Germline V lookup: CDR1 LNHDA, CDR2 SQIVND (reference sequence). This CDR3 is built from 16 residues. V shed 5 bases and J 5 bases; nucleotides not matched to a gene: 12. CDR3 DNA: TGTGCCAGTAGTCCCCGGGTTAGCGGGAGTCGGGAGACCCAGTACTTC. Its translation is CASSPRVSGSRETQYF. Using reference TRBV19 and TRBJ2-5 for the parts outside the CDR3, the full variable domain is DGGITQSPKYLFRKEGQNVTLSCEQNLNHDAMYWYRQDPGQGLRLIYYSQIVNDFQKGDIAEGYSVSREKKESFPLTVTSAQKNPTAFYLCASSPRVSGSRETQYFGPGTRLLVL.

The gene calls are TRBV27 and TRBJ2-7; D is possibly TRBD2 (6 bases). This CDR3 comprises 12 residues. Deletions cut 8 bases from V and 5 bases from J, with 13 bases between. Germline CDR1 reads MNHEY; CDR2 reads SMNVEV (reference sequence). This CDR3 is CASSLGGNEQYF. CDR3 nucleotides: TGTGCCAGCTCCCTCGGAGGGAACGAGCAGTACTTC.

This chain connects TRBV28 to TRBJ2-7, with 9 bases lining up with TRBD1. The CDR3 sequence is 15 residues long. The V gene's germline CDR1 is MDHEN and CDR2 SYDVKM. V shed 4 bases, J shed 6 bases, and the junction held 10 bases outside the gene matches. The CDR3 here is CASSSGQGNWFEQYF. The CDR3 nucleotides are TGTGCCAGCAGTTCAGGACAGGGGAATTGGTTCGAGCAGTACTTC.

V is TRBV5-4 and J is TRBJ1-2; TRBD1 is a possible D gene (5 bases). The CDR3 consists of 15 residues. V was trimmed by 3 bases and J by 8 bases, leaving 20 bases between them. Germline CDR1 reads SGHNT; CDR2 reads YYREEE (reference sequence). The CDR3 sequence: CASSSPRQTDRGYTF. Here the CDR3 DNA reads TGTGCCAGCAGCTCTCCACGCCAGACAGACCGGGGCTACACCTTC.

V and J are TRBV6-5 and TRBJ2-3, with TRBD2 matching over 8 bases. J lost 4 bases, V lost 3 bases, and 6 bases had no gene match. The CDR3 is 15 amino acids. CDR1 and CDR2 from the germline V gene are MNHEY and SVGAGI. CDR3 DNA sequence: TGTGCCAGCAGTTATTCCCCGGGGGGGCCAGATACGCAGTATTTT. This sequence encodes CASSYSPGGPDTQYF.

To note about this clone: The limits of the CDR3 on the DNA are not certain, so only TCRdb's listed CDR3 is given. The rearrangement links TRBV28 to TRBJ1-1. Germline assignment: CDR1 MDHEN and CDR2 SYDVKM. The CDR3 spans 15 residues, counting both ends. CDR3 region: CASSTSGGGNTEAFF.

The CDR3, as DNA: TGTGCCTGGGGCACCGGGACGCAGCTCCACTTT. This gives the protein CAWGTGTQLHF. The rearrangement links TRBV30 to TRBJ1-6, with D perhaps matching TRBD1 (5 bases). The germline gives CDR1 GTSNPN, CDR2 SVGIG (reference sequence). This CDR3 contains 11 residues. Trimming took off 5 bases at V and 16 bases at J, with 15 bases between the two ends.

On this clone itself: Distinct nucleotide sequences in the sample also encode this CDR3. The gene calls are TRBV2 and TRBJ2-2, with D possibly being TRBD1 (6 bases). Germline values: CDR1 SNHLY, CDR2 FYNNEI. V lost 6 bases, J lost 1 base, and 9 bases lay in between. The length of the CDR3 is 14 residues. The CDR3 loop reads CASRPGQNTGELFF. CDR3 nucleotides: TGTGCCAGCAGACCGGGACAGAACACCGGGGAGCTGTTTTTT. Based on the CDR3 plus reference TRBV2 and TRBJ2-2, the full variable domain is EPEVTQTPSHQVTQMGQEVILRCVPISNHLYFYWYRQILGQKVEFLVSFYNNEISEKSEIFDDQFSVERPDGSNFTLKIRSTKLEDSAMYFCASRPGQNTGELFFGEGSRLTVL.

J is TRBJ2-7 and V is TRBV5-6, with 12 bases identical to TRBD2. The trim removed 2 bases at V and 2 bases at J, leaving 11 bases unmatched. The CDR3 runs 18 residues. In germline, CDR1 is SGHDT, CDR2 YYEEEE. The CDR3, as DNA: TGTGCCAGCAGCTTAGGCCCACTGACTAGCGGGAGACCCTACGAGCAGTACTTC. This encodes CASSLGPLTSGRPYEQYF.

CDR3 nucleotide sequence: TGTGCCAGCAGTTTATTGAAAAGCAGTGGGGTAGGCGGCTACACCTTC. Its translation is CASSLLKSSGVGGYTF. The V call is TRBV28, the J call TRBJ1-2, with D unresolved. The germline V gene encodes CDR1 MDHEN and CDR2 SYDVKM. Trimming removed 1 base from V and 8 bases from J, with 20 bases in between. This CDR3 has 16 amino acids.

Comments on this clone: The same CDR3 also results from other DNA sequences found in this sample. V gene TRBV18 combines with J gene TRBJ1-4; D unresolved. This CDR3 has 13 residues. CDR1 KGHSH and CDR2 LQKENI come from the germline V gene. With 3 bases removed from V and 7 bases from J, the gap between germline ends came to 9 bases. The CDR3 sequence is CASSPGSGEKLFF. CDR3 bases: TGTGCCAGCTCACCGGGGTCCGGTGAAAAACTGTTTTTT.

This clone showed up just once. Other DNA variants within this sample encode the same CDR3. The J gene is TRBJ2-7, the V gene TRBV5-1, with 11 bases lining up with TRBD2. V shed 2 bases, J shed 4 bases, and the junction held 2 bases outside the gene matches. CDR1 SGHRS and CDR2 YFSETQ come from the germline V gene. This CDR3 comprises 14 residues. The CDR3 sequence is CASSFGTSGYEQYF. DNA of the CDR3: TGCGCCAGCAGCTTCGGGACTAGCGGTTACGAGCAGTACTTC. The whole variable domain, filled in from reference TRBV5-1 and TRBJ2-7, reads KAGVTQTPRYLIKTRGQQVTLSCSPISGHRSVSWYQQTPGQGLQFLFEYFSETQRNKGNFPGRFSGRQFSNSRSEMNVSTLELGDSALYLCASSFGTSGYEQYFGPGTRLTVT.

This rearrangement joins TRBV5-1 to TRBJ1-1; no reliable D call. V was cut by 0 bases and J by 4 bases, with 13 bases left in between. The CDR3 totals 15 residues. The V gene's germline CDR1 is SGHRS and CDR2 YFSETQ. As DNA, the CDR3 is TGCGCCAGCAGCTTGGCCCCCCAAGGGTTCACTGAAGCTTTCTTT. Translation gives CASSLAPQGFTEAFF.

The J gene is TRBJ2-4, the V gene TRBV19; D remains ambiguous. Trimming stripped 5 bases from V and 8 bases from J, with 10 bases between. The CDR3 spans 12 residues. Germline values: CDR1 LNHDA, CDR2 SQIVND (reference sequence). CDR3 sequence (DNA): TGTGCCAGTAGTGCCCTCCAAGACATTCAGTACTTC. Protein sequence: CASSALQDIQYF.

The gene calls are TRBV5-1 and TRBJ1-2; 9 positions match TRBD1. CDR3 length: 15 residues. Germline values: CDR1 SGHRS, CDR2 YFSETQ. The J segment lost 10 bases and the V segment lost 4 bases, leaving 14 bases of the junction unmatched. The CDR3 bases are TGCGCCAGCAGCCTCGGGGGACAGGGCATTATGGACTACACCTTC. Its translation: CASSLGGQGIMDYTF.